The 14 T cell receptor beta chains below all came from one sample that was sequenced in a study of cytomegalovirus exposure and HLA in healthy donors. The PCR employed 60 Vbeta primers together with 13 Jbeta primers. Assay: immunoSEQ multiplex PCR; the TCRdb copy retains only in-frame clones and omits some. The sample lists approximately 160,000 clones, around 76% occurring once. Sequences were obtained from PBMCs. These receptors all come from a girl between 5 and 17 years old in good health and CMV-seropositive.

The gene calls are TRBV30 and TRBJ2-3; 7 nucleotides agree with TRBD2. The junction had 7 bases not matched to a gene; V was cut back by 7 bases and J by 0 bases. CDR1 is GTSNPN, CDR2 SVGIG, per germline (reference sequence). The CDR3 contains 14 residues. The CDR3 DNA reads TGTGCCTTAGCCCCTAGCGGAAGCACAGATACGCAGTATTTT. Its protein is CALAPSGSTDTQYF.

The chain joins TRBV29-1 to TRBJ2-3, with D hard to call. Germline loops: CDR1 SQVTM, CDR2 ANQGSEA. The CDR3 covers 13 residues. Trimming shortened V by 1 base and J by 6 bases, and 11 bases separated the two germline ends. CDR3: CSVEGADRDTQYF. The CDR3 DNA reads TGCAGCGTTGAAGGGGCAGATCGGGATACGCAGTATTTT.

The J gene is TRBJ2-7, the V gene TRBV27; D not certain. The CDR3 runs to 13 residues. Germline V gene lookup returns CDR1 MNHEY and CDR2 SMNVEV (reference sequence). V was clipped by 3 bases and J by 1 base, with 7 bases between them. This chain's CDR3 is CASSLQVSYEQYF. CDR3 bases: TGTGCCAGCAGTTTGCAGGTTTCCTACGAGCAGTACTTC.

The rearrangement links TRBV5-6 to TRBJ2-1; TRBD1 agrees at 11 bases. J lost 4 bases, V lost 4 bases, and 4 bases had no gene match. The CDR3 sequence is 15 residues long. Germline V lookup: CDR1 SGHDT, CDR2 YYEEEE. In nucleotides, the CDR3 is TGTGCCAGCAGCCTGGGACAGGGGGGGTACAATGAGCAGTTCTTC. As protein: CASSLGQGGYNEQFF.

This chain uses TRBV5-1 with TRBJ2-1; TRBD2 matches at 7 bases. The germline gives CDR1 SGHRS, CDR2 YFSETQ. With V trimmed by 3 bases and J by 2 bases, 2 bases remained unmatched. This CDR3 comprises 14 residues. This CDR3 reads CASSSSGAYNEQFF. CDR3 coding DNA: TGCGCCAGCAGCTCTAGCGGAGCCTACAATGAGCAGTTCTTC.

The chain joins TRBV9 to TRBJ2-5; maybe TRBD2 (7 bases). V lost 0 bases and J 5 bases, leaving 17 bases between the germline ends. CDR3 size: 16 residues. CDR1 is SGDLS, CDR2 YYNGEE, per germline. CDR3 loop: CASSVAAGEGRETQYF. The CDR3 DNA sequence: TGTGCCAGCAGCGTAGCGGCAGGGGAGGGTCGGGAGACCCAGTACTTC. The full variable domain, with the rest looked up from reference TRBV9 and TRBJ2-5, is DSGVTQTPKHLITATGQRVTLRCSPRSGDLSVYWYQQSLDQGLQFLIQYYNGEERAKGNILERFSAQQFPDLHSELNLSSLELGDSALYFCASSVAAGEGRETQYFGPGTRLLVL.

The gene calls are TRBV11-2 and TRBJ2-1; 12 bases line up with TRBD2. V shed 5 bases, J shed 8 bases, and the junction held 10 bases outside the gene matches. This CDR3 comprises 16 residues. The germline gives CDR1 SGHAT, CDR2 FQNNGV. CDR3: CASSRTPSGGGDEQFF. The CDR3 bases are TGTGCCAGCAGCCGTACTCCTAGCGGGGGGGGTGATGAGCAGTTCTTC.

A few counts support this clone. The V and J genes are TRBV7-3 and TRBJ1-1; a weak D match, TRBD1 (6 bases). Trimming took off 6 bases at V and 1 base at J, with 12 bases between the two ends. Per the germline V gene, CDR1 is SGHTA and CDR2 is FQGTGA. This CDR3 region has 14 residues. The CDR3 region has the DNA TGTGCCAGCAGGAAGGGACACGCGAACACTGAAGCTTTCTTT. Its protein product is CASRKGHANTEAFF.

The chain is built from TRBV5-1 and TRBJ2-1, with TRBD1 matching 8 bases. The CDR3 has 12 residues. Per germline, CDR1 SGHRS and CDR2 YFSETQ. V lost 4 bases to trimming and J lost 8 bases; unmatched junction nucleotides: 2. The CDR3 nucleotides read TGCGCCAGCAGCCAGACAGGGGATGAGCAGTTCTTC. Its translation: CASSQTGDEQFF.

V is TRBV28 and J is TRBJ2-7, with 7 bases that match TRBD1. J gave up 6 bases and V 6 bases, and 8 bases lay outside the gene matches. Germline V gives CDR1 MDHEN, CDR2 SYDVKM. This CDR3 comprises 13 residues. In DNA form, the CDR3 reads TGTGCCAGCAGGCGACAGGGTCCGGGCGAGCAGTACTTC. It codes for CASRRQGPGEQYF.

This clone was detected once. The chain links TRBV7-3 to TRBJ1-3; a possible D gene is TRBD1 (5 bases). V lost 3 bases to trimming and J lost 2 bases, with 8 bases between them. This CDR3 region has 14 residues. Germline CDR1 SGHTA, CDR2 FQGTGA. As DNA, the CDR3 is TGTGCCAGCAGCTTGCGGGGGACTGGAAACACCATATATTTT. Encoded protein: CASSLRGTGNTIYF.

The CDR3 coding sequence is TGTGCCAGCAGCCCCTTACGTTTGAGGACTGAAAGCACAGATACGCAGTATTTT. This sequence encodes CASSPLRLRTESTDTQYF. The chain links TRBV7-8 to TRBJ2-3; tentatively, D is TRBD2 (5 bases). This CDR3 has 18 residues. Germline assignment: CDR1 SGHVS and CDR2 FQNEAQ. Trimming stripped 5 bases from V and 0 bases from J, with 21 bases between.

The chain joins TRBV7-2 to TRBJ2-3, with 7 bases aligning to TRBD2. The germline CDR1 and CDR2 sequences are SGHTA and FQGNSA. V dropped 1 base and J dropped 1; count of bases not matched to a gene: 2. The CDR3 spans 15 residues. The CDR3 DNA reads TGTGCCAGCAGCTTAGTAGCGGGTGGCACAGATACGCAGTATTTT. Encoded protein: CASSLVAGGTDTQYF.

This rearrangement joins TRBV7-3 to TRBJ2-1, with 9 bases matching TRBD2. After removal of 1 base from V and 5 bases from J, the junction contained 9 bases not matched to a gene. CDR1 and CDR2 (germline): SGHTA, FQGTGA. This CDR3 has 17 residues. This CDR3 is CASSLKGSGGANNEQFF. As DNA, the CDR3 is TGTGCCAGCAGCTTAAAGGGTAGCGGGGGAGCAAACAATGAGCAGTTCTTC.